A single sample is the source of the 31 T cell receptor beta chains below, sequenced in a study of blood T cell repertoires in COVID-19. The repertoire was sequenced with immunoSEQ multiplex PCR; TCRdb's copy has only in-frame clones and lacks some. The table lists 65,000 or so clones, 76% of them singletons, with about 6.4% in the top ten. Sequences were obtained from peripheral blood. The receptors shown here come from a woman aged 50 to 65 with active or convalescent COVID-19.

The rearrangement links TRBV5-1 to TRBJ2-1, with 7 bases matching TRBD2. This CDR3 has 13 amino acids. The V gene end was trimmed by 10 bases and the J gene end by 6 bases; junction bases not matched to a gene: 10. Germline-derived CDR1 and CDR2 are SGHRS and YFSETQ. As DNA, the CDR3 is TGCGCCTCCTCCGCGGGAGACATCAATGAGCAGTTCTTC. Protein: CASSAGDINEQFF. The full variable domain, completed using reference TRBV5-1 and TRBJ2-1, is KAGVTQTPRYLIKTRGQQVTLSCSPISGHRSVSWYQQTPGQGLQFLFEYFSETQRNKGNFPGRFSGRQFSNSRSEMNVSTLELGDSALYLCASSAGDINEQFFGPGTRLTVL.

The chain couples TRBV6-6 to TRBJ1-2, with D possibly matching TRBD1 (6 bases). V shed 0 bases and J shed 8 bases, with 16 bases lying between them. Germline-derived CDR1 and CDR2 are MNHNY and SVGAGI (reference sequence). This CDR3 contains 15 residues. This CDR3 is CASSYSSGELKGYTF. In nucleotides, the CDR3 is TGTGCCAGCAGTTACTCTTCAGGGGAATTGAAGGGCTACACCTTC.

The table lists this clone with a count of one. The chain links TRBV5-1 to TRBJ2-1, with TRBD1 identical over 7 bases. This CDR3 has 13 amino acids. Germline trimming cut 7 bases from V and 5 bases from J; bases unmatched to any gene: 6. Germline V CDR1 and CDR2: SGHRS, YFSETQ. In DNA, the CDR3 is TGCGCCAGCCGCACCACAGGGGACAATGAGCAGTTCTTC. This translates into CASRTTGDNEQFF.

With regard to this clone: A read error may produce the germline difference seen at one junction end. The gene calls are TRBV3-1 (or the pseudogene TRBV3-2) and TRBJ2-7, with D maybe TRBD2 (5 bases). Germline V gene sequence: CDR1 LGHDT, CDR2 YNNKEL (reference sequence). This CDR3 has 11 amino acids. The CDR3 reads CASSQAGLISF. The DNA for the CDR3 is TGTGCCAGCAGCCAAGCCGGACTTATCTCCTTC.

This clone was seen only a few times. A much larger clone lies a single base off, so this may be a read error. The CDR3 spells CASSYPPDEQYF. The CDR3 nucleotides read TGTGCCAGCAGTTACCCCCCGGACGAGCAGTACTTC. This chain uses TRBV6-6 with TRBJ2-7, with unresolved D. The CDR3 runs 12 residues. Germline CDR1 MNHNY, CDR2 SVGAGI (reference sequence). The germline V and J ends were trimmed by 2 bases and 5 bases, with 7 bases remaining between them.

The rearrangement links TRBV5-1 to TRBJ1-4; 7 bases agree with TRBD1. Looked up from germline, CDR1 is SGHRS and CDR2 is YFSETQ. V was clipped by 4 bases and J by 0 bases; unmatched bases: 3. The CDR3 runs 15 residues. This CDR3 reads CASSPTGATNEKLFF. CDR3 DNA sequence: TGCGCCAGCAGCCCTACAGGGGCAACTAATGAAAAACTGTTTTTT. Full variable domain (remainder filled in from reference TRBV5-1 and TRBJ1-4): KAGVTQTPRYLIKTRGQQVTLSCSPISGHRSVSWYQQTPGQGLQFLFEYFSETQRNKGNFPGRFSGRQFSNSRSEMNVSTLELGDSALYLCASSPTGATNEKLFFGSGTQLSVL.

The chain joins TRBV29-1 to TRBJ1-2, with D possibly matching TRBD1 (6 bases). Germline CDR1 and CDR2: SQVTM and ANQGSEA. This CDR3 is 12 amino acids long. V dropped 7 bases and J dropped 6 bases, with 15 bases sitting between them. In DNA, the CDR3 is TGCAGCGACTACCAGGGGAATAATGGCTACACCTTC. Protein: CSDYQGNNGYTF.

The CDR3 bases are TGTGCCAGCAGCCCGAGGACTAGCGGGAGGCTCGCAGATACGCAGTATTTT. Amino acid sequence: CASSPRTSGRLADTQYF. The chain links TRBV7-2 to TRBJ2-3; 14 nucleotides match TRBD2. Looked up from germline, CDR1 is SGHTA and CDR2 is FQGNSA. This CDR3 has 17 residues. The trim removed 5 bases at V and 4 bases at J, leaving 8 bases unmatched. The whole variable domain, filled in from reference TRBV7-2 and TRBJ2-3, reads GAGVSQSPSNKVTEKGKDVELRCDPISGHTALYWYRQSLGQGLEFLIYFQGNSAPDKSGLPSDRFSAERTGGSVSTLTIQRTQQEDSAVYLCASSPRTSGRLADTQYFGPGTRLTVL.

V and J are TRBV10-3 and TRBJ2-1, with TRBD1 identical over 9 bases. CDR1 and CDR2 from the germline V gene are ENHRY and SYGVKD. This CDR3 spans 15 amino acids. The junction had 8 bases not matched to a gene; V was cut back by 3 bases and J by 8 bases. DNA of the CDR3: TGTGCCATCAGTGACCCCGGGACAGGGTGGTATGAGCAGTTCTTC. It encodes CAISDPGTGWYEQFF.

The V gene is TRBV29-1, the J gene TRBJ2-2; the match to TRBD2 covers 9 bases. Germline lookup yields CDR1 SQVTM and CDR2 ANQGSEA. This CDR3 contains 15 residues. Losses at the gene ends were 6 bases for V and 5 bases for J; bases not matched to a gene: 10. In DNA form, the CDR3 reads TGCAGCGTACAAGTAGCGGGAGTGGTGACCGGGGAGCTGTTTTTT. This gives the protein CSVQVAGVVTGELFF.

The J gene is TRBJ2-7, the V gene TRBV7-9, with 11 nucleotides matching TRBD2. Germline CDR1 reads SEHNR; CDR2 reads FQNEAQ (reference sequence). This CDR3 has 19 residues. The ends lost 4 bases at V and 2 bases at J; junction bases unmatched: 16. The CDR3 sequence is CASSSHLLPGLAAPYEQYF. Here the CDR3 DNA reads TGTGCCAGCAGCTCCCATTTACTCCCGGGACTAGCGGCCCCCTACGAGCAGTACTTC.

The rearrangement joins TRBV13 to TRBJ2-7; D might be TRBD2 (5 bases). Germline values: CDR1 PRHDT, CDR2 FYEKMQ (reference sequence). This CDR3 spans 15 amino acids. V shed 5 bases and J shed 0 bases, with 14 bases lying between them. The CDR3: CASSPGRGSSYEQYF. CDR3 in DNA: TGTGCCAGCAGCCCAGGACGGGGAAGCTCCTACGAGCAGTACTTC.

This clone was observed once. The CDR3 region has the DNA TGCGCCAGCAGCCGGGGGCCCAATCAGCCCCAGCATTTT. Protein: CASSRGPNQPQHF. This chain uses TRBV4-3 with TRBJ1-5, with D possibly TRBD1 on 6 matching bases. With 4 bases removed from V and 3 bases from J, the gap between germline ends came to 7 bases. This CDR3 is 13 amino acids long. Looked up from germline, CDR1 is LGHNA and CDR2 is YSLEER.

The V gene is TRBV18, the J gene TRBJ1-6; 10 bases are shared with TRBD1. This CDR3 has 17 amino acids. From germline, CDR1 is KGHSH and CDR2 LQKENI. The V gene end was trimmed by 3 bases and the J gene end by 8 bases; junction bases not matched to a gene: 10. The CDR3 DNA is TGTGCCAGCTCACCTAGGGGGACAGGGGTCGGCGATTCACCCCTCCACTTT. This encodes CASSPRGTGVGDSPLHF.

The rearrangement links TRBV4-1 to TRBJ1-4; weak D call: TRBD1 (5 bases). CDR1 MGHRA and CDR2 YSYEKL come from the germline V gene. V was pared by 2 bases and J by 2 bases, with 12 bases between. There are 16 residues in the CDR3. The CDR3 sequence: CASSQSGGGTNEKLFF. CDR3 DNA sequence: TGCGCCAGCAGCCAAAGTGGGGGGGGGACTAATGAAAAACTGTTTTTT.

The chain carries TRBV4-1 and TRBJ1-4; 8 nucleotides agree with TRBD1. Trimming took 6 bases from V and 5 from J; bases not matched to a gene: 5. The CDR3 length is 14 residues. Germline lookup yields CDR1 MGHRA and CDR2 YSYEKL. In DNA, the CDR3 is TGCGCCAGCAGTCTCCGGACAGGGAATGAAAAACTGTTTTTT. Amino acids: CASSLRTGNEKLFF.

This clone appeared once. The chain has TRBV4-3 and TRBJ1-6; no clear D gene. With 1 base removed from V and 0 bases from J, the gap between germline ends came to 13 bases. The CDR3 runs to 18 residues. Germline lookup yields CDR1 LGHNA and CDR2 YSLEER. The CDR3 is CASSQGYGGSSYNSPLHF. In nucleotides, the CDR3 is TGCGCCAGCAGCCAAGGATATGGCGGTAGCTCCTATAATTCACCCCTCCACTTT.

This chain links TRBV9 with TRBJ1-1; no reliable D call. Per germline, CDR1 SGDLS and CDR2 YYNGEE. The CDR3 totals 15 residues. Trimming cost V 1 base and J 1 base, with 11 bases left between them. The CDR3 region has the DNA TGTGCCAGCAGCGTATTTGGCACCCCGAACACTGAAGCTTTCTTT. Translating gives CASSVFGTPNTEAFF.

In DNA form, the CDR3 reads TGTGCCAGCAGCTTGGTAACAGGGGGTAGGAGCACTGAAGCTTTCTTT. Protein: CASSLVTGGRSTEAFF. The J gene is TRBJ1-1, the V gene TRBV5-5; 8 bases line up with TRBD1. The V segment lost 0 bases and the J segment 4 bases; nucleotides outside the gene matches: 8. The CDR3 sequence is 16 residues long. The germline V gene has CDR1 SGHKS and CDR2 YYEKEE (reference sequence).

This clone has a handful of counts. The rearrangement uses TRBV4-2 and TRBJ2-1; maybe TRBD2 (5 bases). This CDR3 has 18 residues. V dropped 4 bases and J dropped 8 bases, with 27 bases sitting between them. Germline V gives CDR1 LGHNA, CDR2 YNFKEQ. The CDR3 nucleotides are TGTGCCAGCAGCCCCGAGGGCCCTAGCTCCAATAGATGGGATGAGCAGTTCTTC. Translated, it gives CASSPEGPSSNRWDEQFF.

This chain links TRBV4-2 with TRBJ1-3; perhaps TRBD1 as D (6 bases). The ends were cut back, 1 base at V and 0 bases at J, with 10 bases in the middle. This CDR3 comprises 16 residues. Germline CDR1 is LGHNA and CDR2 is YNFKEQ. The chain's CDR3 is CASSQGTGNSGNTIYF. CDR3 bases: TGTGCCAGCAGCCAAGGTACAGGGAACTCTGGAAACACCATATATTTT.

J is TRBJ2-2 and V is TRBV4-2; D gene uncertain. Per germline, CDR1 LGHNA and CDR2 YNFKEQ. The CDR3 has 16 amino acids. The germline V and J ends were trimmed by 0 bases and 1 base, with 9 bases remaining between them. The CDR3 DNA reads as TGTGCCAGCAGCCAAGATCCAGCGCAGAACACCGGGGAGCTGTTTTTT. This translates into CASSQDPAQNTGELFF.

The rearrangement uses TRBV28 and TRBJ1-4, with D possibly being TRBD1 (6 bases). V lost 5 bases, J lost 6 bases, and 13 bases lay in between. There are 14 residues in the CDR3. The germline gives CDR1 MDHEN, CDR2 SYDVKM. The chain's CDR3 is CASSPRTVDEKLFF. The CDR3 coding sequence is TGTGCCAGCAGTCCGCGGACAGTTGATGAAAAACTGTTTTTT.

There are a few counts of this clone. For the CDR3, the DNA is TGTGCCACCAACCGGGACAGGGTCTCTGGAAACACCATATATTTT. It codes for CATNRDRVSGNTIYF. The gene calls are TRBV10-3 and TRBJ1-3, with 9 bases that match TRBD1. The CDR3 length is 15 residues. Germline V lookup: CDR1 ENHRY, CDR2 SYGVKD. The trim removed 10 bases at V and 0 bases at J, leaving 7 bases unmatched.

The genes are TRBV2 and TRBJ1-5; 9 positions agree with TRBD1. CDR1 is SNHLY, CDR2 FYNNEI, per germline. The CDR3 is 17 residues long. After removal of 1 base from V and 4 bases from J, the junction contained 8 bases not matched to a gene. The CDR3 DNA reads as TGTGCCAGCAGTGAAGGGCTCGGGGGACAGGGTAATCAGCCCCAGCATTTT. It specifies CASSEGLGGQGNQPQHF.

The genes are TRBV7-2 and TRBJ2-3; 9 positions agree with TRBD2. In germline, CDR1 is SGHTA, CDR2 FQGNSA. V shed 4 bases and J 6 bases; nucleotides not matched to a gene: 8. The CDR3 has 15 amino acids. The CDR3 sequence: CASSSISGSSDTQYF. The CDR3 DNA follows: TGTGCCAGCAGCTCCATTAGCGGGAGTTCGGATACGCAGTATTTT. Full variable domain (missing parts from reference TRBV7-2 and TRBJ2-3): GAGVSQSPSNKVTEKGKDVELRCDPISGHTALYWYRQSLGQGLEFLIYFQGNSAPDKSGLPSDRFSAERTGGSVSTLTIQRTQQEDSAVYLCASSSISGSSDTQYFGPGTRLTVL.

The J gene is TRBJ2-3, the V gene TRBV7-2; 8 bases agree with TRBD1. V shed 4 bases and J 1 base; nucleotides not matched to a gene: 7. Germline CDR1 SGHTA, CDR2 FQGNSA. The CDR3 sequence is 16 residues long. As DNA, the CDR3 is TGTGCCAGCAGCTCGACGACAGGGGAAGGCACAGATACGCAGTATTTT. As protein: CASSSTTGEGTDTQYF.

The V and J genes are TRBV19 and TRBJ1-1; D not resolved. The germline CDR1 and CDR2 sequences are LNHDA and SQIVND (reference sequence). The CDR3 length is 13 residues. V lost 7 bases, J lost 0 bases, and 9 bases lay in between. The CDR3: CASMRRLNTEAFF. Here the CDR3 DNA reads TGTGCCAGTATGCGCAGGCTGAACACTGAAGCTTTCTTT.

The CDR3 DNA reads as TGTGCCAGCAGTTCGGGGGGGCCCTATGGCTACACCTTC. This sequence encodes CASSSGGPYGYTF. The rearrangement uses TRBV6-6 and TRBJ1-2; TRBD1 is a possible D gene (6 bases). This CDR3 has 13 amino acids. V lost 4 bases and J lost 4, with 10 bases in between. Germline V gene data show CDR1 as MNHNY and CDR2 as SVGAGI (reference sequence).

The sample holds a few counts of this clone. The V and J genes are TRBV19 and TRBJ2-3, with 11 nucleotides matching TRBD2. This CDR3 is built from 15 residues. Germline CDR1 LNHDA, CDR2 SQIVND (reference sequence). V lost 4 bases to trimming and J lost 5 bases; unmatched junction nucleotides: 5. CDR3 coding DNA: TGTGCCAGTAGTACGTCCGGGACTAGCGGAGATACGCAGTATTTT. This sequence encodes CASSTSGTSGDTQYF. The full variable domain, completed using reference TRBV19 and TRBJ2-3, is DGGITQSPKYLFRKEGQNVTLSCEQNLNHDAMYWYRQDPGQGLRLIYYSQIVNDFQKGDIAEGYSVSREKKESFPLTVTSAQKNPTAFYLCASSTSGTSGDTQYFGPGTRLTVL.

J is TRBJ2-3 and V is TRBV4-3; 11 bases are shared with TRBD2. The junction had 11 bases not matched to a gene; V was cut back by 4 bases and J by 11 bases. This CDR3 region has 15 residues. From germline, CDR1 is LGHNA and CDR2 YSLEER. CDR3 sequence reads: CASSLMGTSGGKQYF. In DNA form, the CDR3 reads TGCGCCAGCAGCCTCATGGGGACTAGCGGAGGGAAGCAGTATTTT.